The entry below gives a single T cell receptor beta chain sequence along with its context. Its antigen is currently unknown. The record originates from a study of vaccination and CD4 T cells after COVID-19. As for the study in general: Stimulation of the cells used overlapping spike peptide pools from SARS-CoV-2 and from the common cold coronaviruses HCoV-NL63, HCoV-OC43 and HCoV-229E. Cultures designated as controls were supplied with a CEFX pool, an HIV-1 Nef pool, or no peptide. General study findings and limits: Apart from involving relatively few convalescent patients, the work omitted early post-infection timepoints.

Cultured CD4+ T cells had their DNA profiled by the Oncomine TCR Beta short-read assay. TCRdb independently ran MiXCR on the PCR reads; one entry per CDR3 protein. The sample has 1,300 to 1,500 distinct CDR3 sequences, just under 50% seen once; the top ten hold over 75%. V lost 4 bases, J lost 8 bases, and 10 bases stayed unmatched. CDR1 is LNHDA and CDR2 is SQIVND in the germline V gene (reference sequence). This CDR3 has 15 residues. The sample's treatment: roughly 10-day PBMC culture with coronavirus spike peptide pools or control peptides (ViraFEST assay). Gathered ahead of the COVID-19 pandemic (2011-2018) were the CD4+ T cells of the unexposed donor. ViraFEST used peptide pools to expand antigen-specific T cells before TCR sequencing.

The sequenced sample consisted of CD4+ T cells from blood, cultured in vitro. This TCR derives from a human donor in good health. The genes are TRBV19 and TRBJ1-4; 7 positions agree with TRBD1. DNA for the CDR3: TGTGCCAGTAGTAGCCGGGGACAGTCTAGCGAAAAACTGTTTTTT. As protein: CASSSRGQSSEKLFF.